This TCR beta chain emerged from a study of cytomegalovirus exposure and HLA in healthy donors. With regard to this clone: What it recognizes is unknown.

Study results and caveats: Segments of the TCR beta V type were, in most cases, productive about 90% or about 30% of the time in an earlier analysis. Most subjects had HLA-A and HLA-B alleles reportedly predicted accurately by TCR beta sequences.

The PCR contained 60 Vbeta and 13 Jbeta primers. Measured with immunoSEQ multiplex PCR; TCRdb has only the in-frame clones, and not every one. Here the sample spans 100,000 to 150,000 clones, 81% being singletons. V was shortened by 3 bases and J by 5 bases, with 20 bases between the two germline ends. Germline V gives CDR1 WNHNN, CDR2 SYGVQD (reference sequence). The CDR3 has 16 amino acids. This sequence was found in a man between 18 and 29 years old in good health and CMV-seropositive. The chain couples TRBV10-1 to TRBJ2-7; TRBD1 is a possible D gene (6 bases). The sample comprised PBMCs. The CDR3 loop reads CASSDEGTEAGDEQYF. CDR3 DNA: TGCGCCAGCAGTGATGAGGGCACTGAGGCAGGGGACGAGCAGTACTTC.